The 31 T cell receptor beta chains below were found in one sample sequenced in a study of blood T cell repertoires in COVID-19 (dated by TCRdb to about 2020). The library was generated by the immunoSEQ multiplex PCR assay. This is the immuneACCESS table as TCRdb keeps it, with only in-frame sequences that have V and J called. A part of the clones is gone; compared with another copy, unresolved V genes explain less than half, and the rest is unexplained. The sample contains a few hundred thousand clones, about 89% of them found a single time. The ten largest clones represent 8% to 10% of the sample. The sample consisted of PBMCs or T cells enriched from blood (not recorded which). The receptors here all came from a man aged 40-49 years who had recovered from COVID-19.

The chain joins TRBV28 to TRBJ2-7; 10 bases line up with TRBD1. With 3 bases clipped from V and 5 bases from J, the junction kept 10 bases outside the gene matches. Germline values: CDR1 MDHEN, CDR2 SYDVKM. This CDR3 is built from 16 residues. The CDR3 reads CASSFDAGQGIHEQYF. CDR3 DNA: TGTGCCAGCAGTTTCGACGCGGGACAGGGGATCCACGAGCAGTACTTC. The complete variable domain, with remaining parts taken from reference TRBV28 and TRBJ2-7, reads DVKVTQSSRYLVKRTGEKVFLECVQDMDHENMFWYRQDPGLGLRLIYFSYDVKMKEKGDIPEGYSVSREKKERFSLILESASTNQTSMYLCASSFDAGQGIHEQYFGPGTRLTVT.

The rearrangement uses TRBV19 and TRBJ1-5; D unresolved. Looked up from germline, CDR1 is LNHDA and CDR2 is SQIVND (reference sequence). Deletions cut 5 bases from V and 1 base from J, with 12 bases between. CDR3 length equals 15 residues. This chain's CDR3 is CASSRQVVSNQPQHF. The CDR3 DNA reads TGTGCCAGTAGTCGCCAGGTGGTCAGCAATCAGCCCCAGCATTTT.

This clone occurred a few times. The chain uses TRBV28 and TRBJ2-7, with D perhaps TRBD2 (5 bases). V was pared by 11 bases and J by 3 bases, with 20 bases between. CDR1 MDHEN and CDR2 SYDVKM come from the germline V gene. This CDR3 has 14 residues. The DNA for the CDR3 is TGTGCCGCCACGGGAAGCGCATCCATCTACGAGCAGTACTTC. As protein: CAATGSASIYEQYF.

The CDR3 protein is CASSFGLDWSNEQFF. The CDR3 region has the DNA TGTGCCAGCAGCTTCGGACTAGATTGGAGCAATGAGCAGTTCTTC. V is TRBV5-4 and J is TRBJ2-1, with 7 bases identical to TRBD2. The length of the CDR3 is 15 residues. Germline lookup yields CDR1 SGHNT and CDR2 YYREEE (reference sequence). Unmatched junction bases numbered 8, after V lost 2 bases and J lost 6 bases.

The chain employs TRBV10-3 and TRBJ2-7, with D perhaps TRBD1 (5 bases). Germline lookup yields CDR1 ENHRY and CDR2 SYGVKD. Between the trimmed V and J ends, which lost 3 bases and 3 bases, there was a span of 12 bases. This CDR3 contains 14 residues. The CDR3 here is CAISDTGQNYEQYF. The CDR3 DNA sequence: TGTGCCATCAGTGATACTGGACAAAACTACGAGCAGTACTTC.

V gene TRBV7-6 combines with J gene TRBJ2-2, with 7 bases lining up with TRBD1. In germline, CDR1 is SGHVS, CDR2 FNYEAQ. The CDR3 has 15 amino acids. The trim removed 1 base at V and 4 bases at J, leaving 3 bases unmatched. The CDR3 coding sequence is TGTGCCAGCAGCTTAGGACAGGGCGGCACCGGGGAGCTGTTTTTT. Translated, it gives CASSLGQGGTGELFF.

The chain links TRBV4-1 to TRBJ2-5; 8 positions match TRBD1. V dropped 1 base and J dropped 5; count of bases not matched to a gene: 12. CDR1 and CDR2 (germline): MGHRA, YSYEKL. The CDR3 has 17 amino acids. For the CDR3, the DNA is TGCGCCAGCAGCCAAGTTACCGGGGCAGGGGGCACGGAGACCCAGTACTTC. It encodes CASSQVTGAGGTETQYF.

The CDR3 DNA follows: TGTGCCACCAGCAGAGATGAAAAACAGGCAAGGGAAAAACTGTTTTTT. This gives the protein CATSRDEKQAREKLFF. The chain links TRBV15 to TRBJ1-4; possibly TRBD1 for D (5 bases). The length of the CDR3 is 16 residues. Germline lookup yields CDR1 LNHNV and CDR2 YYDKDF (reference sequence). V shed 0 bases and J shed 8 bases, with 16 bases lying between them. The full variable domain, its missing parts supplied by reference TRBV15 and TRBJ1-4, is DAMVIQNPRYQVTQFGKPVTLSCSQTLNHNVMYWYQQKSSQAPKLLFHYYDKDFNNEADTPDNFQSRRPNTSFCFLDIRSPGLGDTAMYLCATSRDEKQAREKLFFGSGTQLSVL.

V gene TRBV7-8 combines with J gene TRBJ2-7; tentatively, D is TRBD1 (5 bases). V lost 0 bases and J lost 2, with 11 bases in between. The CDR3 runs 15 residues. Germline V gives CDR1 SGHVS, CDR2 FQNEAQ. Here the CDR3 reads CASSLAGTGAYEQYF. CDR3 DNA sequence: TGTGCCAGCAGCTTAGCGGGCACAGGTGCCTACGAGCAGTACTTC.

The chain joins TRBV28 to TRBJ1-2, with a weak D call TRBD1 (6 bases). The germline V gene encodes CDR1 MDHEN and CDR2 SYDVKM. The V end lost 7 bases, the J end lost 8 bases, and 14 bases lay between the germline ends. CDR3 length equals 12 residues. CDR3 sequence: CASTLQTGGYTF. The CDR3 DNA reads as TGTGCCAGCACCCTCCAGACAGGAGGCTACACCTTC.

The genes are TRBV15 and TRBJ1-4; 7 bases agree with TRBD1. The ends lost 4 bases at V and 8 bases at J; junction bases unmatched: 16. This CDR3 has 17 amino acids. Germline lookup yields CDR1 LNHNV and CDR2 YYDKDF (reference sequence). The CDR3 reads CATSTQISVRGAEKLFF. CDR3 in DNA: TGTGCCACCAGCACCCAGATCAGCGTCAGGGGGGCCGAAAAACTGTTTTTT.

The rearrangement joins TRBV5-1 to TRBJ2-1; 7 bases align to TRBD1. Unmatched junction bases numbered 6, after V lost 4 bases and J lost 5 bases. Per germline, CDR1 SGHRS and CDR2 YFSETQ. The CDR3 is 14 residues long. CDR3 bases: TGCGCCAGCAGCAGAGGGACAGCGAACAATGAGCAGTTCTTC. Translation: CASSRGTANNEQFF.

The CDR3 reads CASRQYTGTLTGELFF. CDR3 sequence (DNA): TGTGCCAGCAGACAATATACGGGTACTCTTACCGGGGAGCTGTTTTTT. The rearrangement uses TRBV11-2 and TRBJ2-2; no reliable D call. Germline assignment: CDR1 SGHAT and CDR2 FQNNGV. Trimming took off 6 bases at V and 5 bases at J, with 19 bases between the two ends. This CDR3 has 16 amino acids.

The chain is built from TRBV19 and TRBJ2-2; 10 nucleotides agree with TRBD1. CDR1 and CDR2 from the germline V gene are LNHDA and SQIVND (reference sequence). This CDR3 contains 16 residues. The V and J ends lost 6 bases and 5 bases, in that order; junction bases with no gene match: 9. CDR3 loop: CASSTRQGAFTGELFF. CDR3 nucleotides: TGTGCCAGTAGCACCCGACAGGGGGCGTTTACCGGGGAGCTGTTTTTT. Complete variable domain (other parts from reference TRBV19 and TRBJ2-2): DGGITQSPKYLFRKEGQNVTLSCEQNLNHDAMYWYRQDPGQGLRLIYYSQIVNDFQKGDIAEGYSVSREKKESFPLTVTSAQKNPTAFYLCASSTRQGAFTGELFFGEGSRLTVL.

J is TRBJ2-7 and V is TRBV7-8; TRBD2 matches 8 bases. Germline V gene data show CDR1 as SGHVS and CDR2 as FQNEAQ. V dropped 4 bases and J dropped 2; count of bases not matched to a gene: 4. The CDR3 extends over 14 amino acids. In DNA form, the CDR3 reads TGTGCCAGCAGCTCACGGCGGGGGGCCTACGAGCAGTACTTC. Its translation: CASSSRRGAYEQYF.

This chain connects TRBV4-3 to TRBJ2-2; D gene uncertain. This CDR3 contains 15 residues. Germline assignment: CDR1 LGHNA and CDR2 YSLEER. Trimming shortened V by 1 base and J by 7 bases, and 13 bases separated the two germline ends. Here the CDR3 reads CASSQGSAPGGELFF. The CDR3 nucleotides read TGCGCCAGCAGCCAAGGTTCAGCGCCGGGCGGGGAGCTGTTTTTT.

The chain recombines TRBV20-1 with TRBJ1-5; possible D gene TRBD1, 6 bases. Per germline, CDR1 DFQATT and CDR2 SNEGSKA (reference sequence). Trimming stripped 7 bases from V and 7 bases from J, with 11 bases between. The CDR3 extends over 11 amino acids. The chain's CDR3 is CSVQGDQPQHF. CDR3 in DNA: TGCAGTGTACAGGGTGACCAGCCCCAGCATTTT.

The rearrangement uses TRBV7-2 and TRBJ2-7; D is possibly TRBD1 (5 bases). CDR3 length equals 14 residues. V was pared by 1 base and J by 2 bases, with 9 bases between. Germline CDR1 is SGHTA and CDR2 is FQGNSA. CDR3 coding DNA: TGTGCCAGCAGCTTAGAAGTCAGGGCCTACGAGCAGTACTTC. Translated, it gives CASSLEVRAYEQYF.

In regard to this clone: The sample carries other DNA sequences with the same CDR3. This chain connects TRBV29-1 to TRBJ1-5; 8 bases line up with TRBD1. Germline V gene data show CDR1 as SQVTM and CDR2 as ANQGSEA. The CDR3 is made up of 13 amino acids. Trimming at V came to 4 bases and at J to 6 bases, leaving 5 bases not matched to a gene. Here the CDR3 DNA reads TGCAGCGTTGTTGGAACAGGGGGTCAGCCCCAGCATTTT. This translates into CSVVGTGGQPQHF.

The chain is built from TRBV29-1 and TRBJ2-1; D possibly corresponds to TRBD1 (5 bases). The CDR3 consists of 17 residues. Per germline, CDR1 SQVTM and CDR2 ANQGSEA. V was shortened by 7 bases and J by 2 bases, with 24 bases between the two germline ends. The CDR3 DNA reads TGCAGCGCTACTTTTTTTCGTCAGGGCGTAACCTACAATGAGCAGTTCTTC. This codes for CSATFFRQGVTYNEQFF.

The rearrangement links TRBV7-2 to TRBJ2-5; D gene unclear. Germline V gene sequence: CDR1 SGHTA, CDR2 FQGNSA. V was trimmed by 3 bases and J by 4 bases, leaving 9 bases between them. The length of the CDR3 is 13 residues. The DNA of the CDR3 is TGTGCCAGCAGCTTTTTACTCGGAGAGACCCAGTACTTC. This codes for CASSFLLGETQYF.

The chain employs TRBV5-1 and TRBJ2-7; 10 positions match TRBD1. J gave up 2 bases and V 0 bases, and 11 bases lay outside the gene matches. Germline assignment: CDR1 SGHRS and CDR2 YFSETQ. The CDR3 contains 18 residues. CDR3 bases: TGCGCCAGCAGCTTGGCCGGGGGACAGGGGTCCACGCCCTACGAGCAGTACTTC. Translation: CASSLAGGQGSTPYEQYF.

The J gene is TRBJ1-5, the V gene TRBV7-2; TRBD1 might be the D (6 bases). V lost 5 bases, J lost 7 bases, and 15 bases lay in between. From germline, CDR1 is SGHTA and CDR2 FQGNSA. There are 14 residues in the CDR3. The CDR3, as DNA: TGTGCCAGCAGCGTCATTCAGGGGACACAGCCCCAGCATTTT. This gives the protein CASSVIQGTQPQHF.

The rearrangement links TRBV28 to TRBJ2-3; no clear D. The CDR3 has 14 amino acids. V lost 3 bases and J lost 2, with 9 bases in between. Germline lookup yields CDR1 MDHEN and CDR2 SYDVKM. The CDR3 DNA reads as TGTGCCAGCAGTTTTTACAGCTACACAGATACGCAGTATTTT. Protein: CASSFYSYTDTQYF.

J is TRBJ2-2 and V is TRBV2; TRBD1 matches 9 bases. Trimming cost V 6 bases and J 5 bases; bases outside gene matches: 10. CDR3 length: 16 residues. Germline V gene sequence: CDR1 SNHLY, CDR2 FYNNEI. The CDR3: CASRVTGGVGTGELFF. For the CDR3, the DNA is TGTGCCAGCAGGGTAACAGGGGGCGTTGGGACCGGGGAGCTGTTTTTT.

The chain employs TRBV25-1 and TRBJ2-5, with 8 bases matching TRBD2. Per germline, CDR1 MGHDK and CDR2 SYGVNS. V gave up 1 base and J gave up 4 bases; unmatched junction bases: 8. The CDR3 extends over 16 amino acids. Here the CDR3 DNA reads TGTGCCAGCAGTGAATTCGGAAATAGCGGGATAGAGACCCAGTACTTC. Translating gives CASSEFGNSGIETQYF.

CDR3 nucleotides: TGTGCCAGCAGGCCAGGGCTTTGGAATTACAATGAGCAGTTCTTC. Translated: CASRPGLWNYNEQFF. This chain connects TRBV13 to TRBJ2-1; D perhaps matches TRBD1 (5 bases). This CDR3 is 15 amino acids long. In germline, CDR1 is PRHDT, CDR2 FYEKMQ (reference sequence). Trimming took off 6 bases at V and 4 bases at J, with 16 bases between the two ends.

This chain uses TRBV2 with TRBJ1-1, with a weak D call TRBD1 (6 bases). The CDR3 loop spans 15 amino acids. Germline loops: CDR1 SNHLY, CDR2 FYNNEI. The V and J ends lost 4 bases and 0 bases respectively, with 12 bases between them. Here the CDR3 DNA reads TGTGCCAGCAGTGCAGGGGCCCTTATGAACACTGAAGCTTTCTTT. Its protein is CASSAGALMNTEAFF.

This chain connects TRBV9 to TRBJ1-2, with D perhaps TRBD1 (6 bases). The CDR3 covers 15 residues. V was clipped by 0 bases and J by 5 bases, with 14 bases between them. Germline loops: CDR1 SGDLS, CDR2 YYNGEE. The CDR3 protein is CASSVDYQGPYGYTF. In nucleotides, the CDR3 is TGTGCCAGCAGCGTAGACTACCAGGGGCCTTATGGCTACACCTTC.

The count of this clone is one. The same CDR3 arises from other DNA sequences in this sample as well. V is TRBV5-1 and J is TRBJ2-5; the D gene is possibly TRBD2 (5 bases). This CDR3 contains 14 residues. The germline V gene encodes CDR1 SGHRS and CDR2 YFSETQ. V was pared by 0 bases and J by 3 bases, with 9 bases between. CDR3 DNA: TGCGCCAGCAGCTTGGCCCTCGGGGAAGAGACCCAGTACTTC. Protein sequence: CASSLALGEETQYF.

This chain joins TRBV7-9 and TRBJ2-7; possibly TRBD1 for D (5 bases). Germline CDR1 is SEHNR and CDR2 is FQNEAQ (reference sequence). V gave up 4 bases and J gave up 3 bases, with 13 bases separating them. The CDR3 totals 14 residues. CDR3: CASSSSYQGYEQYF. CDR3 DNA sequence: TGTGCCAGCAGCTCGAGTTATCAGGGCTACGAGCAGTACTTC.